The 8 T cell receptor beta chains given below trace back to one sample, sequenced in a study of vaccination and CD4 T cells after COVID-19. No antigen is known for these receptors. Sequenced with the Oncomine TCR Beta short-read assay was DNA taken from cultured CD4+ T cells. MiXCR was run by TCRdb on the PCR reads, yielding one entry per CDR3 protein. This table holds roughly 17,000 distinct CDR3 sequences, over 45% found once. Treatment reported: approximately nine-day PBMC culture with coronavirus spike peptide pools or control peptides (ViraFEST assay). Input material: CD4+ T cells from blood, cultured in vitro. Source of these receptors: a human donor who had recovered from COVID-19.

About this clonotype: A junction end diverges from the germline sequence, so it may reflect a read error. The J gene is TRBJ1-6, the V gene TRBV11-1; TRBD1 aligns across 7 bases. Germline-derived CDR1 and CDR2 are SGHAT and FQDESV (reference sequence). The CDR3 contains 17 residues. CDR3 DNA sequence: TGCGCCAGCAGCACCGGGACAGTTAACTATGCAGGTTCACCCCTCCACTTT. It yields the protein CASSTGTVNYAGSPLHF. The full variable domain, completed using reference TRBV11-1 and TRBJ1-6, is EAEVAQSPRYKITEKSQAVAFWCDPISGHATLYWYRQILGQGPELLVQFQDESVVDDSQLPKDRFSAERLKGVDSTLKIQPAELGDSAMYLCASSTGTVNYAGSPLHFGNGTRLTVT.

For the CDR3, the DNA is TGTGCCACCAGCTCCCTTGGGGAGCATCAGCCCCAGCATTTT. It codes for CATSSLGEHQPQHF. The rearrangement uses TRBV15 and TRBJ1-5; D is undetermined. Deletions cut 5 bases from V and 5 bases from J, with 13 bases between. The germline V gene has CDR1 LNHNV and CDR2 YYDKDF (reference sequence). There are 14 residues in the CDR3.

This clonotype was counted only a few times. This sequence joins TRBV20-1 and TRBJ2-3, with a tentative D call TRBD2 (6 bases). The CDR3 runs 15 residues. The V end was cut by 6 bases, the J end by 3 bases, with 19 bases between. The germline gives CDR1 DFQATT, CDR2 SNEGSKA (reference sequence). The CDR3 spells CSAKKGGTGTDTQYF. The CDR3 DNA reads TGCAGTGCAAAGAAGGGCGGGACGGGAACAGATACGCAGTATTTT.

This chain links TRBV2 with TRBJ1-1; D remains unclear. Trimming took 0 bases from V and 4 from J, leaving 9 bases between them. The CDR3 is 14 amino acids. CDR1 and CDR2 (germline): SNHLY, FYNNEI. The CDR3 here is CASSEAPPGTEAFF. The CDR3 coding sequence is TGTGCCAGCAGTGAAGCCCCCCCGGGCACTGAAGCTTTCTTT.

This clonotype was counted a few times. The J gene is TRBJ2-2, the V gene TRBV12-3 or TRBV12-4, with 9 bases aligning to TRBD1. This CDR3 region has 15 residues. J lost 5 bases, V lost 3 bases, and 4 bases had no gene match. The CDR3 loop is CASSLAQGATGELFF. CDR3 bases: TGTGCCAGCAGTTTGGCACAGGGGGCTACCGGGGAGCTGTTTTTT.

V is TRBV19 and J is TRBJ2-3; 11 bases map to TRBD2. Germline CDR1 reads LNHDA; CDR2 reads SQIVND (reference sequence). The CDR3 covers 12 residues. The CDR3 coding sequence is TGTGCTTCTAGCGGGAGGACAGATACGCAGTATTTT. Amino acid sequence: CASSGRTDTQYF.

This clonotype came up a few times. This sequence joins TRBV2 and TRBJ2-1, with 10 positions matching TRBD2. V lost 4 bases, J lost 9 bases, and 6 bases stayed unmatched. Germline assignment: CDR1 SNHLY and CDR2 FYNNEI. The CDR3 is 14 residues long. This CDR3 reads CASSVLAGVSEQFF. In DNA, the CDR3 is TGTGCCAGCAGTGTTCTAGCGGGAGTTTCTGAGCAGTTCTTC.

This clonotype occurred a few times. V usage is TRBV9 and J usage is TRBJ2-2; D uncertain. CDR3 size: 14 residues. V was pared by 4 bases and J by 4 bases, with 11 bases between. Germline V lookup: CDR1 SGDLS, CDR2 YYNGEE. CDR3 bases: TGTGCCAGCAGCCCCGTTCAAGGCACCGGGGAGCTGTTTTTT. Translated: CASSPVQGTGELFF.